A selection of T cell receptor beta chains follows, all from one sample in a study of T cells in Graves' hyperthyroidism and ophthalmopathy. TCRdb reprocessed the multiplex PCR reads with MiXCR, giving one entry per CDR3 protein. The sample records about half a million distinct CDR3 sequences, more than 15% being singletons. The sequenced sample was blood. All receptors derive from a woman aged 25 to 39 with Graves' ophthalmopathy. Both conserved end residues are part of each CDR3. Each record gives: V gene, clone size, D gene, J gene, CDR3 length, CDR3 DNA, CDR3 protein. A D gene is named only where the DNA matches it firmly. Not all rows give a size; the values are once, few, many and, for expanded clones, a class.

>TRBV7-3|many|-|TRBJ2-3|12
TGTGCCAGCAGCTCCGACAGCATCACGCAGTATTTT
CASSSDSITQYF
>TRBV4-3|-|-|TRBJ2-7|14
TGCGCCAGCAGCCAAGGAACCCAGGGGTCCGAGCAGTACTTC
CASSQGTQGSEQYF
>TRBV29-1|few|TRBD1|TRBJ1-2|13
TGCAGCGTGGACAGGGGCGAGGGCTATGGCTACACCTTC
CSVDRGEGYGYTF
>TRBV7-2|-|TRBD1|TRBJ2-7|15
TGTGCCAGCAGCTTAGACCGGGACAGGGCCTACGAGCAGTACTTC
CASSLDRDRAYEQYF
>TRBV5-1|few|-|TRBJ2-7|14
TGCGCCAGCAGCCCCGTCGAGGGGGCCTACGAGCAGTACTTC
CASSPVEGAYEQYF
>TRBV9|few|TRBD1|TRBJ2-1|15
TGTGCCAGCAGCGTGACCGGGACAGACACTAATGAGCAGTTCTTC
CASSVTGTDTNEQFF
>TRBV19|-|-|TRBJ2-4|16
TGTGCCAGTAGTCCTCGGCGGGACATAGCCAAAAACATTCAGTACTTC
CASSPRRDIAKNIQYF
>TRBV6-1|many|TRBD2|TRBJ2-1|17
TGTGCCAGCAGGCGGAATGAGCGGGAGTGGTTTCAAAATGAGCAGTTCTTC
CASRRNEREWFQNEQFF
>TRBV12-3/TRBV12-4|many|TRBD2|TRBJ2-3|16
TGTGCCAGCAGTCTCTACCTAGCGGGAGTAGGAGATACGCAGTATTTT
CASSLYLAGVGDTQYF
>TRBV28|-|-|TRBJ2-1|14
TGTGCCAGCAGCTTTCGACAGGAATACAATGAGCAGTTCTTC
CASSFRQEYNEQFF
>TRBV30|-|-|TRBJ2-2|14
TGTGCCGGGCGACGACTAGGGGACACCGGGGAGCTGTTTTTT
CAGRRLGDTGELFF
>TRBV29-1|once|-|TRBJ1-4|13
TGCAGCGTTGAAGGGCAGTCTAATGAAAAACTGTTTTTT
CSVEGQSNEKLFF
>TRBV2|many|TRBD1|TRBJ1-5|19
TGTGCCAGCAGTGAAATGGTGGACAGGGGCCTTAATAGCAATCAGCCCCAGCATTTT
CASSEMVDRGLNSNQPQHF
>TRBV29-1|many|TRBD1|TRBJ2-7|15
TGCAGCGTTGAAGGGGGGGACAGGTCCCCCTACGAGCAGTACTTC
CSVEGGDRSPYEQYF
>TRBV29-1|-|-|TRBJ2-7|13
TGCAGCGTTGCGCAGGTGGACTCCTACGAGCAGTACTTC
CSVAQVDSYEQYF
>TRBV3-1|many|-|TRBJ2-7|19
TGTGCCAGCAGCCAAGGTCCCTTGGGACCGGAAGCCCCTTCCTACGAGCAGTACTTC
CASSQGPLGPEAPSYEQYF
>TRBV7-3|many|-|TRBJ2-2|14
TGTGCCAGCAGCCCTGATACGAACACCGGGGAGCTGTTTTTT
CASSPDTNTGELFF
>TRBV19|many|TRBD1|TRBJ2-7|12
TGTGCCAGTAGTATCACAGGGGAGAAGCAGTACTTC
CASSITGEKQYF
>TRBV19|-|TRBD1|TRBJ2-1|13
TGTGCCAGTAGTATGGACAGGGGTAATGAGCAGTTCTTC
CASSMDRGNEQFF
>TRBV20-1|few|-|TRBJ1-1|15
TGCAGTGCTAGAGATCCGGGGCAGGGAAACACTGAAGCTTTCTTT
CSARDPGQGNTEAFF
>TRBV6-2/TRBV6-3|few|-|TRBJ1-1|13
TGTGCCAGCAGCATGGGGGTTGCCACTGAAGCTTTCTTT
CASSMGVATEAFF
>TRBV2|many|-|TRBJ2-7|14
TGTGCCAGCAGAGCCGGGATCCTCTCCTACGAGCAGTACTTC
CASRAGILSYEQYF
>TRBV4-3|-|TRBD2|TRBJ2-3|16
TGCGCCAGCAGCCAAGAGTTCGGGAGGGCCACAGATACGCAGTATTTT
CASSQEFGRATDTQYF
>TRBV12-3/TRBV12-4|-|-|TRBJ2-3|11
TGTGCCAGCGGAAGGGGGGATACGCAGTATTTT
CASGRGDTQYF
>TRBV12-3/TRBV12-4|many|-|TRBJ1-1|14
TGTGCCAGCAGCACGTTTACGGGTCAGTCGGAAGCTTTCTTT
CASSTFTGQSEAFF
>TRBV2|many|TRBD2|TRBJ2-5|14
TGTGCCAGCAGGACAACTAGCGTTCAAGAGACCCAGTACTTC
CASRTTSVQETQYF
>TRBV5-6|many|TRBD2|TRBJ2-5|15
TGTGCCAGCAGCAAGGGACTAGCGGGAGTGGAGACCCAGTACTTC
CASSKGLAGVETQYF